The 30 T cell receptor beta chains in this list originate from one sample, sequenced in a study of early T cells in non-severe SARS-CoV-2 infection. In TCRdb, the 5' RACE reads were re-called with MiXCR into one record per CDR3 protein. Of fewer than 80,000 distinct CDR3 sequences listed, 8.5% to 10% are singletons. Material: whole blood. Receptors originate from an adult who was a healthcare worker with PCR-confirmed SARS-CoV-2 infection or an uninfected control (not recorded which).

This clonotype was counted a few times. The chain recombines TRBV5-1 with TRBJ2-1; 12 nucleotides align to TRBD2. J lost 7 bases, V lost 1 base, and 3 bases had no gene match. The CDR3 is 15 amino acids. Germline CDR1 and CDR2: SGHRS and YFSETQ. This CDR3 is CASSLLAGGSNEQFF. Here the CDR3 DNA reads TGCGCCAGCAGCTTGCTAGCGGGAGGGTCTAATGAGCAGTTCTTC.

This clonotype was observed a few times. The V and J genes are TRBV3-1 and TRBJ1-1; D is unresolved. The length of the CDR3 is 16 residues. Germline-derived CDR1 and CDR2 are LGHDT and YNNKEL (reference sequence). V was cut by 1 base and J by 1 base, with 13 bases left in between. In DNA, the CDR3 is TGTGCCAGCAGCCAAGTTTCCCGAGGGCAGAACACTGAAGCTTTCTTT. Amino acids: CASSQVSRGQNTEAFF.

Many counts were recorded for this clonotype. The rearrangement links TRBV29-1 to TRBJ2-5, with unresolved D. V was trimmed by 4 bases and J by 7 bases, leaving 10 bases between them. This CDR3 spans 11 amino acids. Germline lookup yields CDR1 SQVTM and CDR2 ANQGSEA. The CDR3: CSVGGFGTQYF. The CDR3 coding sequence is TGCAGCGTTGGTGGCTTTGGGACCCAGTACTTC. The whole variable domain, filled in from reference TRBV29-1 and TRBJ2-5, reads SAVISQKPSRDICQRGTSLTIQCQVDSQVTMMFWYRQQPGQSLTLIATANQGSEATYESGFVIDKFPISRPNLTFSTLTVSNMSPEDSSIYLCSVGGFGTQYFGPGTRLLVL.

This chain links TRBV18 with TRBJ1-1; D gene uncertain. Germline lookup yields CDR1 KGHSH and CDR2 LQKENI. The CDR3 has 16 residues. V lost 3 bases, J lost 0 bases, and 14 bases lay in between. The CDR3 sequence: CASSPSSSEVNTEAFF. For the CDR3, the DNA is TGTGCCAGCTCACCCTCTTCCTCGGAAGTGAACACTGAAGCTTTCTTT. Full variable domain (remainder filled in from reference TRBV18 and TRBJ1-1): NAGVMQNPRHLVRRRGQEARLRCSPMKGHSHVYWYRQLPEEGLKFMVYLQKENIIDESGMPKERFSAEFPKEGPSILRIQQVVRGDSAAYFCASSPSSSEVNTEAFFGQGTRLTVV.

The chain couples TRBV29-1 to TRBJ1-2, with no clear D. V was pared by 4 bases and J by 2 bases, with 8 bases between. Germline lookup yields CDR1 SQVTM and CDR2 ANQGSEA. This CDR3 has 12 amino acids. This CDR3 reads CSVGARNYGYTF. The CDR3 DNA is TGCAGCGTTGGAGCCAGGAACTATGGCTACACCTTC.

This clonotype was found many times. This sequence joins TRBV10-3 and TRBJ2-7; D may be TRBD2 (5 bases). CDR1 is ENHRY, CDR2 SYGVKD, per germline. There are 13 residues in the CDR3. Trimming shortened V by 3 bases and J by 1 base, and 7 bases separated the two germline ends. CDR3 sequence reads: CAISDGVSYEQYF. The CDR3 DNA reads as TGTGCCATCAGTGACGGGGTATCCTACGAGCAGTACTTC.

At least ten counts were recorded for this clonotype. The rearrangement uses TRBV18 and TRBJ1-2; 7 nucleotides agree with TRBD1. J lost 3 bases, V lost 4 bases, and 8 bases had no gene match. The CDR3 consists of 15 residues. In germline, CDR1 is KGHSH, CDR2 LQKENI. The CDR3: CASSRGTASDYGYTF. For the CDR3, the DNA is TGTGCCAGCTCACGGGGGACAGCATCCGACTATGGCTACACCTTC.

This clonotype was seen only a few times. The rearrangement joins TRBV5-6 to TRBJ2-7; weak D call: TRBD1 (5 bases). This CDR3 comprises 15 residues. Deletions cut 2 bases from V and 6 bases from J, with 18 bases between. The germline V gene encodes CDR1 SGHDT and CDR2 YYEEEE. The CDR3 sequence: CASSFLLLGQSEQYF. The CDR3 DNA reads TGTGCCAGCAGCTTTCTCCTTTTAGGACAAAGCGAGCAGTACTTC.

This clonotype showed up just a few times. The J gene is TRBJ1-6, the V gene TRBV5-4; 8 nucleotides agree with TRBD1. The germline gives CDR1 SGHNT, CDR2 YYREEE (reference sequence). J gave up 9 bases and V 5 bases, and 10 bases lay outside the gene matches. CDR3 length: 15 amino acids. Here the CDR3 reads CASSHDRGAGSPLHF. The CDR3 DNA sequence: TGTGCCAGCAGTCATGACAGGGGCGCAGGTTCACCCCTCCACTTT.

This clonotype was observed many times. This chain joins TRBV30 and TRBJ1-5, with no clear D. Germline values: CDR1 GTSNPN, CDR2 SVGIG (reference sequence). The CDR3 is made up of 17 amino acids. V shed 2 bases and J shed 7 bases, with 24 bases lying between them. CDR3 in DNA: TGTGCCTGGAGTCTCCGGGCGGCCGGCGGGTACGGCCAGCCCCAGCATTTT. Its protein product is CAWSLRAAGGYGQPQHF. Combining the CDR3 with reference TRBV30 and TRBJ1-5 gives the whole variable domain SQTIHQWPATLVQPVGSPLSLECTVEGTSNPNLYWYRQAAGRGLQLLFYSVGIGQISSEVPQNLSASRPQDRQFILSSKKLLLSDSGFYLCAWSLRAAGGYGQPQHFGDGTRLSIL.

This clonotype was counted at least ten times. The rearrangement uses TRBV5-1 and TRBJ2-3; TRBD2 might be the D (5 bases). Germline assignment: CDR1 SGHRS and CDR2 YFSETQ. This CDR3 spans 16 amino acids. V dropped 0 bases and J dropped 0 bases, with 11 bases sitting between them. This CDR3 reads CASSLVPGSSTDTQYF. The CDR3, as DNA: TGCGCCAGCAGCTTGGTTCCGGGATCTAGCACAGATACGCAGTATTTT.

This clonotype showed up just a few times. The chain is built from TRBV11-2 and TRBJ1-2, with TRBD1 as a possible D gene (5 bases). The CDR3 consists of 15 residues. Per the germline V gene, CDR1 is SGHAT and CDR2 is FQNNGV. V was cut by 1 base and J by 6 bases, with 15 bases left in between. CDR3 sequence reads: CASSLGYQAQDGYTF. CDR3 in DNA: TGTGCCAGCAGCTTAGGTTACCAAGCACAGGATGGCTACACCTTC.

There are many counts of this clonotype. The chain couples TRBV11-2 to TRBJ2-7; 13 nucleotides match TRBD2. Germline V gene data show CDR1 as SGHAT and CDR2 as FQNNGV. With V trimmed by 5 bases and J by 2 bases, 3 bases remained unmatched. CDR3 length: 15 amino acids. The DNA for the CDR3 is TGTGCCAGCAGCGCCGGGACTAGCGGGACCTACGAGCAGTACTTC. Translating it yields CASSAGTSGTYEQYF. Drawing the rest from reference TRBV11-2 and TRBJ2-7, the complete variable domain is EAGVAQSPRYKIIEKRQSVAFWCNPISGHATLYWYQQILGQGPKLLIQFQNNGVVDDSQLPKDRFSAERLKGVDSTLKIQPAKLEDSAVYLCASSAGTSGTYEQYFGPGTRLTVT.

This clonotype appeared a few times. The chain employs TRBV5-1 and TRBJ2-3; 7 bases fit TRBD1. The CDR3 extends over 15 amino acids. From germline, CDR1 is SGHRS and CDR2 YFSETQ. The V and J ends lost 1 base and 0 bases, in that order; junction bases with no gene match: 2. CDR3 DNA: TGCGCCAGCAGCTTGACAGGGGCTAGCACAGATACGCAGTATTTT. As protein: CASSLTGASTDTQYF. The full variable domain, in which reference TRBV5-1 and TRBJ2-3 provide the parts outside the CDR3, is KAGVTQTPRYLIKTRGQQVTLSCSPISGHRSVSWYQQTPGQGLQFLFEYFSETQRNKGNFPGRFSGRQFSNSRSEMNVSTLELGDSALYLCASSLTGASTDTQYFGPGTRLTVL.

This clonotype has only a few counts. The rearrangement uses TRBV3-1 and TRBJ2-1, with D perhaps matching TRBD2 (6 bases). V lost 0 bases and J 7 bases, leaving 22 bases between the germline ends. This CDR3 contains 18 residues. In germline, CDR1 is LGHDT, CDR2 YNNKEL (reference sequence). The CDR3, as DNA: TGTGCCAGCAGCCAAGAGGTAACCTTAGGAGGGCTGGGTAATGAGCAGTTCTTC. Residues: CASSQEVTLGGLGNEQFF.

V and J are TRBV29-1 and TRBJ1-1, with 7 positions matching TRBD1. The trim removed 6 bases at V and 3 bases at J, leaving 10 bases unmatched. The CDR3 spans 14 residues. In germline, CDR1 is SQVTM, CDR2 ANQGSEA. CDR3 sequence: CSVDGTARDTEAFF. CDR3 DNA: TGCAGCGTCGACGGGACAGCCAGGGACACTGAAGCTTTCTTT. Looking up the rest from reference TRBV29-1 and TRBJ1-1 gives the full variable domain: SAVISQKPSRDICQRGTSLTIQCQVDSQVTMMFWYRQQPGQSLTLIATANQGSEATYESGFVIDKFPISRPNLTFSTLTVSNMSPEDSSIYLCSVDGTARDTEAFFGQGTRLTVV.

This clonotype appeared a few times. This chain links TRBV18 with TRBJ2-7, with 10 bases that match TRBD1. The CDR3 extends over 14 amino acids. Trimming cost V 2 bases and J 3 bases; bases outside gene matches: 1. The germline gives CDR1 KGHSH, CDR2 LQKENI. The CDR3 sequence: CASSPGTGDYEQYF. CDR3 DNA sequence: TGTGCCAGCTCACCAGGGACAGGGGACTACGAGCAGTACTTC.

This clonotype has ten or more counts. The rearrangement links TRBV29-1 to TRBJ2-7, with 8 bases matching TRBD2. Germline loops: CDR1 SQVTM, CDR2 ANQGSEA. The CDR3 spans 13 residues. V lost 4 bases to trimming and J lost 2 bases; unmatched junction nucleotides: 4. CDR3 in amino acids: CSVGDGRAYEQYF. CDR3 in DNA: TGCAGCGTTGGGGACGGGAGGGCCTACGAGCAGTACTTC.

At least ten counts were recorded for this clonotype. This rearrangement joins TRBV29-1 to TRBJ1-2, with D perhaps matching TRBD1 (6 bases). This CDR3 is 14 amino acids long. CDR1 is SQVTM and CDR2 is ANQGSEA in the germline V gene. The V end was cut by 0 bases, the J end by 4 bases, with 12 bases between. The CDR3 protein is CSVEEPQGSYGYTF. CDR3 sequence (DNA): TGCAGCGTTGAAGAGCCACAGGGTAGCTATGGCTACACCTTC.

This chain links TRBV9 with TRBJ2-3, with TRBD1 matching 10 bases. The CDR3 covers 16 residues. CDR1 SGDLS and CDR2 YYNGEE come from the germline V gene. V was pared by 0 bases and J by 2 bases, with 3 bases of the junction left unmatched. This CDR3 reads CASSVGDRGHTDTQYF. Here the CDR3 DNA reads TGTGCCAGCAGCGTAGGGGACAGGGGACACACAGATACGCAGTATTTT.

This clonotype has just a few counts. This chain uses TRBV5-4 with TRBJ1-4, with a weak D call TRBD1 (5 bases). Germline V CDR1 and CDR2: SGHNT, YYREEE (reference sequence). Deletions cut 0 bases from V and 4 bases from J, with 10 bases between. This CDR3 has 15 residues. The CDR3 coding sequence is TGTGCCAGCAGCTTGGAGGGGACGAATAATGAAAAACTGTTTTTT. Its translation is CASSLEGTNNEKLFF.

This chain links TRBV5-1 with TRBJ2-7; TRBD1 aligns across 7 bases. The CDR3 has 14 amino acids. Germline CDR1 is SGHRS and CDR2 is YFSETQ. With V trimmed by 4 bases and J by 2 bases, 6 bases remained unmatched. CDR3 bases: TGCGCCAGCAGCCCTTCACAGGGGACCTACGAGCAGTACTTC. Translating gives CASSPSQGTYEQYF. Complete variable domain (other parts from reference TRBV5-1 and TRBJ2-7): KAGVTQTPRYLIKTRGQQVTLSCSPISGHRSVSWYQQTPGQGLQFLFEYFSETQRNKGNFPGRFSGRQFSNSRSEMNVSTLELGDSALYLCASSPSQGTYEQYFGPGTRLTVT.

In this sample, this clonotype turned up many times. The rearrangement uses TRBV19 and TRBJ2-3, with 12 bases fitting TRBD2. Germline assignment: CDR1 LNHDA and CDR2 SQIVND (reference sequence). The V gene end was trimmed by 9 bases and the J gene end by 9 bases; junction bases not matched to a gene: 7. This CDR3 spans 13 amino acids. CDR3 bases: TGTGCCAGCCAGACTAGCGGGAGTTCAACGCAGTATTTT. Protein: CASQTSGSSTQYF. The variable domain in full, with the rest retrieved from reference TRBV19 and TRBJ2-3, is DGGITQSPKYLFRKEGQNVTLSCEQNLNHDAMYWYRQDPGQGLRLIYYSQIVNDFQKGDIAEGYSVSREKKESFPLTVTSAQKNPTAFYLCASQTSGSSTQYFGPGTRLTVL.

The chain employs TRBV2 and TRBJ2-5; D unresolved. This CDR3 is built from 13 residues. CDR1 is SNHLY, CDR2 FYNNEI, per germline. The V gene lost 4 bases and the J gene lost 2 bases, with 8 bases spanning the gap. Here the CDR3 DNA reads TGTGCCAGCAGTGTAAGACAACAAGAGACCCAGTACTTC. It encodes CASSVRQQETQYF.

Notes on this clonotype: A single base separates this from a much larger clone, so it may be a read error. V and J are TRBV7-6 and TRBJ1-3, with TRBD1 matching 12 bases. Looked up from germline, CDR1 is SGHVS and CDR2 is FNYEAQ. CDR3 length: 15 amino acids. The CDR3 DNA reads TGTGTCAGCAGCCCCGGGACAGGGGGCGGTTACACCATATATTTT. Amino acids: CVSSPGTGGGYTIYF.

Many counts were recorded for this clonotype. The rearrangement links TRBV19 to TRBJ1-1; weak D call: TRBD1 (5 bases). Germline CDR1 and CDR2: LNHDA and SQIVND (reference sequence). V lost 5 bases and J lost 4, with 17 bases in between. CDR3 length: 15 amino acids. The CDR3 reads CASSPGQNLGTEAFF. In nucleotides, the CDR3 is TGTGCCAGTAGTCCAGGACAAAACTTGGGCACTGAAGCTTTCTTT.

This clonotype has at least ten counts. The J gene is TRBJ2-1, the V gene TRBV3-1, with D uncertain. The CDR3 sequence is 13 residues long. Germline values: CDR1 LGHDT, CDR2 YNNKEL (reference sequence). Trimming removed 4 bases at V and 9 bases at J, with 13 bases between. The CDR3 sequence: CASSLASAAEQFF. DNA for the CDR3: TGTGCCAGCAGCCTTGCTTCGGCTGCTGAGCAGTTCTTC.

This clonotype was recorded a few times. CDR3 residues: CSAEGGQAQEKLFF. CDR3 sequence (DNA): TGCAGTGCGGAGGGTGGTCAGGCACAGGAAAAACTGTTTTTT. J is TRBJ1-4 and V is TRBV20-1; D call uncertain. Trimming left V 6 bases short and J 8 bases short, with 19 bases between. This CDR3 has 14 residues. Germline lookup yields CDR1 DFQATT and CDR2 SNEGSKA (reference sequence).

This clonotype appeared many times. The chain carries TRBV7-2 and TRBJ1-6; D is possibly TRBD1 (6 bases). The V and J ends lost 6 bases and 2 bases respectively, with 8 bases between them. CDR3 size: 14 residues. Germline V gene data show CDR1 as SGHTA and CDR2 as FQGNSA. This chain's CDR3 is CASSTGPYNSPLHF. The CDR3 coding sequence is TGTGCCAGCAGTACAGGGCCCTATAATTCACCCCTCCACTTT. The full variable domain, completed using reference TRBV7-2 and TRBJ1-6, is GAGVSQSPSNKVTEKGKDVELRCDPISGHTALYWYRQSLGQGLEFLIYFQGNSAPDKSGLPSDRFSAERTGGSVSTLTIQRTQQEDSAVYLCASSTGPYNSPLHFGNGTRLTVT.

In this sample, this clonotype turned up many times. The DNA for the CDR3 is TGTGCCAGCAGCTTAGACAGGGGCTGGAGGGAGACCCAGTACTTC. This translates into CASSLDRGWRETQYF. The J gene is TRBJ2-5, the V gene TRBV7-2; TRBD1 aligns across 7 bases. The germline V gene encodes CDR1 SGHTA and CDR2 FQGNSA. The V gene end was trimmed by 1 base and the J gene end by 5 bases; junction bases not matched to a gene: 7. The CDR3 has 15 residues. The entire variable domain, with the rest obtained from reference TRBV7-2 and TRBJ2-5, is as follows: GAGVSQSPSNKVTEKGKDVELRCDPISGHTALYWYRQSLGQGLEFLIYFQGNSAPDKSGLPSDRFSAERTGGSVSTLTIQRTQQEDSAVYLCASSLDRGWRETQYFGPGTRLLVL.